This T cell receptor (beta chain) is from a study of blood T cell repertoires in COVID-19. Across under 25 US areas, participants ranged in age from 18 to 89 years. The ends lost 6 bases at V and 7 bases at J; junction bases unmatched: 6. This CDR3 comprises 13 residues. Germline CDR1 is MNHEY and CDR2 is SVGAGI. The table came from immunoSEQ multiplex PCR; TCRdb's copy has only in-frame clones and leaves some out. The sample holds around 260,000 clones, approximately 85% seen once. The material sequenced was PBMCs or T cells enriched from blood (not recorded which). The chain recombines TRBV6-5 with TRBJ1-2; 9 nucleotides agree with TRBD1. The source is a woman between 25 and 40 years old who had recovered from COVID-19. The CDR3 protein is CASRKTGGAGYTF. DNA of the CDR3: TGTGCCAGCAGGAAGACAGGGGGAGCTGGCTACACCTTC.